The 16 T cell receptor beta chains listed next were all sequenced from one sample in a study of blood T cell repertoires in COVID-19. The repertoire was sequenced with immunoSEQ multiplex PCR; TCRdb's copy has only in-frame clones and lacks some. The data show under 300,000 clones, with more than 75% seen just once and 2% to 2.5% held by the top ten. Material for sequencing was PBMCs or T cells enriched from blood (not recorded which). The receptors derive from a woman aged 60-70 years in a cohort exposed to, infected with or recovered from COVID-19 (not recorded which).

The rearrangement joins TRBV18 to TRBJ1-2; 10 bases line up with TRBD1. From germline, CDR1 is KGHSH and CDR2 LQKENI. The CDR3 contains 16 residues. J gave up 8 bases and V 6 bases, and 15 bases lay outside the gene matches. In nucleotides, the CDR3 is TGTGCCAGCTCCGAGATAGAAACCGGGACAGGGGCAGGCTACACCTTC. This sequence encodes CASSEIETGTGAGYTF.

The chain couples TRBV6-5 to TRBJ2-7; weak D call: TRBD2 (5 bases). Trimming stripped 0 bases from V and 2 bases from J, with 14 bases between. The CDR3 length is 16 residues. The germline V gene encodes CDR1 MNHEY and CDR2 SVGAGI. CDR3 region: CASSYSVSGTAYEQYF. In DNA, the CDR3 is TGTGCCAGCAGTTACTCGGTGAGCGGAACCGCCTACGAGCAGTACTTC.

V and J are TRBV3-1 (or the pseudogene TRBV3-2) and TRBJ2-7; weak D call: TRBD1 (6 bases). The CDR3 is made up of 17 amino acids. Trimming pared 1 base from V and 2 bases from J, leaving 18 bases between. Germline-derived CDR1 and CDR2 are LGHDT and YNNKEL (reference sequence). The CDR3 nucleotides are TGTGCCAGCAGCCAAGCCAAGCGGTCAGGGGCCACCTACGAGCAGTACTTC. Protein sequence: CASSQAKRSGATYEQYF.

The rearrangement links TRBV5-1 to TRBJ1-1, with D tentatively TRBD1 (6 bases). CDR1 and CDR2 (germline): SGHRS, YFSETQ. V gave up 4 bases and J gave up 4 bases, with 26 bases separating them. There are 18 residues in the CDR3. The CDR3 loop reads CASSTWTVSALPGTEAFF. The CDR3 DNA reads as TGCGCCAGCAGCACCTGGACAGTTTCCGCGCTGCCGGGCACTGAAGCTTTCTTT.

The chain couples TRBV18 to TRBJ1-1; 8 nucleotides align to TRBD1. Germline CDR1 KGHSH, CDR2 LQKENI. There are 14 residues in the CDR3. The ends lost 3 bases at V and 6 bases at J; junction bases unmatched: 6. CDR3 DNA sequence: TGTGCCAGCTCACCCCAGGGGGCAGGGGCTGAAGCTTTCTTT. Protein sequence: CASSPQGAGAEAFF.

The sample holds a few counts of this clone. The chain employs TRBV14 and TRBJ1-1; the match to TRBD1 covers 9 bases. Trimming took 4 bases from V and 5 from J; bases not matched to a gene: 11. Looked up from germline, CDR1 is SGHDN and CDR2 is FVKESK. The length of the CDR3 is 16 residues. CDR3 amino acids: CASSPPRGTGSTEAFF. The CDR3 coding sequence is TGTGCCAGCAGCCCACCCCGAGGGACAGGGAGTACTGAAGCTTTCTTT.

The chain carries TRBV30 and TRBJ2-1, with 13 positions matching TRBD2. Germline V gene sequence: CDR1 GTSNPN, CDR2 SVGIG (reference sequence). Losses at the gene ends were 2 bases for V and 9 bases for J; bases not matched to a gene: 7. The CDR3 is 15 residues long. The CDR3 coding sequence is TGTGCCTGGAGTCTGGGACTAGCGGGAAGGGTTGAGCAGTTCTTC. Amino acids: CAWSLGLAGRVEQFF. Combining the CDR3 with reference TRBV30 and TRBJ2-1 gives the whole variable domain SQTIHQWPATLVQPVGSPLSLECTVEGTSNPNLYWYRQAAGRGLQLLFYSVGIGQISSEVPQNLSASRPQDRQFILSSKKLLLSDSGFYLCAWSLGLAGRVEQFFGPGTRLTVL.

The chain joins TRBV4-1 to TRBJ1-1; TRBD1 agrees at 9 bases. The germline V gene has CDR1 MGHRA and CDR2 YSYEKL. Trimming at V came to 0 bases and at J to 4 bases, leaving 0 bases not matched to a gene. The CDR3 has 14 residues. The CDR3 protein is CASSQEDRGTEAFF. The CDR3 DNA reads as TGCGCCAGCAGCCAAGAGGACAGGGGCACTGAAGCTTTCTTT.

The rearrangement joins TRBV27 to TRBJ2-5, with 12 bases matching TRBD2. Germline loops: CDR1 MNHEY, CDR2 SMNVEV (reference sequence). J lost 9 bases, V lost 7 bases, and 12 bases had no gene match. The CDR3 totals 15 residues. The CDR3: CASTWTSGTSRAQYF. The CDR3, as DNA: TGTGCCAGCACCTGGACTAGCGGGACTTCCAGGGCCCAGTACTTC.

This CDR3 is CASSSMVGQTYEQYF. In DNA form, the CDR3 reads TGTGCCAGCAGTTCGATGGTGGGACAGACCTACGAGCAGTACTTC. The genes are TRBV27 and TRBJ2-7; TRBD1 aligns across 7 bases. The CDR3 has 15 residues. J gave up 2 bases and V 4 bases, and 8 bases lay outside the gene matches. Germline V lookup: CDR1 MNHEY, CDR2 SMNVEV (reference sequence).

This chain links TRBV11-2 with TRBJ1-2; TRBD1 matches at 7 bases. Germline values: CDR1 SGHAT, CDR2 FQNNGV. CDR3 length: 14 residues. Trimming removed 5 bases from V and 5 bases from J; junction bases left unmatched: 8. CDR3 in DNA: TGTGCCAGCAGCCCGCCGGACAGGTGGTATGGCTACACCTTC. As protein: CASSPPDRWYGYTF.

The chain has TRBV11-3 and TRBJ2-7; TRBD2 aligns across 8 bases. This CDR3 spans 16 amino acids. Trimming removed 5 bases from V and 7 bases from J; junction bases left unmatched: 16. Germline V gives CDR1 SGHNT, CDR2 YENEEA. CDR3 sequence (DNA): TGTGCCAGCAGCGCCGGGGGAGCGGGAGCCCTTGGGGAGCAGTACTTC. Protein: CASSAGGAGALGEQYF.

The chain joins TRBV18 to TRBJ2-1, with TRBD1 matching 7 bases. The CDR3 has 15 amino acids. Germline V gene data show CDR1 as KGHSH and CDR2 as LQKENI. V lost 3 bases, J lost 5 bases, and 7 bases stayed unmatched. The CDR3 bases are TGTGCCAGCTCACCTATTTACGACAGGGACAATGAGCAGTTCTTC. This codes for CASSPIYDRDNEQFF.

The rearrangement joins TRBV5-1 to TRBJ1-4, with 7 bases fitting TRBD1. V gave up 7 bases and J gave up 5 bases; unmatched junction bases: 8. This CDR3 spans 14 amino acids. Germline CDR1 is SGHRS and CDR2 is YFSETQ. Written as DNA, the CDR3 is TGCGCCAGCGGTGAGGGGACAGAAAATGAAAAACTGTTTTTT. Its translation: CASGEGTENEKLFF.

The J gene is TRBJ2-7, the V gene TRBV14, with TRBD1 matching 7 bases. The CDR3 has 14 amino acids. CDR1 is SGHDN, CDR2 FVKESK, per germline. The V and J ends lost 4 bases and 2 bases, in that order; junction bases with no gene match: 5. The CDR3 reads CASSLNRGAYEQYF. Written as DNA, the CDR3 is TGTGCCAGCAGCCTCAACAGGGGCGCCTACGAGCAGTACTTC.

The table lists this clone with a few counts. The CDR3 nucleotides read TGTGCCTGGAGTTTGGGAGTAGAGACCCAGTACTTC. This sequence encodes CAWSLGVETQYF. The rearrangement links TRBV30 to TRBJ2-5; D is perhaps TRBD2 (5 bases). This CDR3 spans 12 amino acids. Germline V gene sequence: CDR1 GTSNPN, CDR2 SVGIG (reference sequence). V lost 2 bases and J lost 4, with 8 bases in between.